This note documents a single T cell receptor (beta chain) sequence. Its target is unknown. The data belong to a study of brain T cells in children with intractable seizures. Study-wide findings and caveats: Pre- and post-surgery blood differed in depth, so pre-surgery absences may be undersampling. Patients' HCMV serostatus was unknown; virus specificity rests on CDR3 similarity alone.

V lost 4 bases to trimming and J lost 6 bases; unmatched junction nucleotides: 13. This CDR3 is built from 16 residues. From germline, CDR1 is SEHNR and CDR2 FQNEAQ (reference sequence). The sample's time point: blood from clinic visit 5 months post-surgery; TSC patient then seizure free. Only cases whose brain tissue showed the highest T cell transcript signatures were sequenced. Patients received at least one anti-epileptic drug before surgery. Profiling relied on immunoSEQ multiplex PCR, and the TCRdb table lists in-frame clones only, not all of them. The table records 300,000 to 400,000 clones, 85% to 95% of them present only once.

This chain connects TRBV7-9 to TRBJ1-2, with 8 positions matching TRBD1. The origin of this receptor is a boy younger than two with tuberous sclerosis and intractable seizures. The specimen comprised peripheral blood, sampled about 5 months after surgery. The CDR3 nucleotides read TGTGCCAGCAGCTCCGGGACAGGTCGTCTCTGGGATGGCTACACCTTC. Its protein is CASSSGTGRLWDGYTF.